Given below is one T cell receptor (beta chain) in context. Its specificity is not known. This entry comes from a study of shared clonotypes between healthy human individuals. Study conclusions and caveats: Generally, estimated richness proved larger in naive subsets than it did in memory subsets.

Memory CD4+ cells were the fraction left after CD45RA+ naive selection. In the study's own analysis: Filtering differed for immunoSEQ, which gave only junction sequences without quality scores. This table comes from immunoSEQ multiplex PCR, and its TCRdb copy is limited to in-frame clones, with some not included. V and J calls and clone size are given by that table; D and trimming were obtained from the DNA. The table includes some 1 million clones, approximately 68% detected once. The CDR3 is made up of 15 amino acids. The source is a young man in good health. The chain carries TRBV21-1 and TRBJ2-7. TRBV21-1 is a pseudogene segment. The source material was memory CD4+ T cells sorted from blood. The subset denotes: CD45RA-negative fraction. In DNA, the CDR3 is TGTGCCAGCAGCAAAGTTTGGGTTTCCCGCTACGAGCAGTACTTC. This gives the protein CASSKVWVSRYEQYF.